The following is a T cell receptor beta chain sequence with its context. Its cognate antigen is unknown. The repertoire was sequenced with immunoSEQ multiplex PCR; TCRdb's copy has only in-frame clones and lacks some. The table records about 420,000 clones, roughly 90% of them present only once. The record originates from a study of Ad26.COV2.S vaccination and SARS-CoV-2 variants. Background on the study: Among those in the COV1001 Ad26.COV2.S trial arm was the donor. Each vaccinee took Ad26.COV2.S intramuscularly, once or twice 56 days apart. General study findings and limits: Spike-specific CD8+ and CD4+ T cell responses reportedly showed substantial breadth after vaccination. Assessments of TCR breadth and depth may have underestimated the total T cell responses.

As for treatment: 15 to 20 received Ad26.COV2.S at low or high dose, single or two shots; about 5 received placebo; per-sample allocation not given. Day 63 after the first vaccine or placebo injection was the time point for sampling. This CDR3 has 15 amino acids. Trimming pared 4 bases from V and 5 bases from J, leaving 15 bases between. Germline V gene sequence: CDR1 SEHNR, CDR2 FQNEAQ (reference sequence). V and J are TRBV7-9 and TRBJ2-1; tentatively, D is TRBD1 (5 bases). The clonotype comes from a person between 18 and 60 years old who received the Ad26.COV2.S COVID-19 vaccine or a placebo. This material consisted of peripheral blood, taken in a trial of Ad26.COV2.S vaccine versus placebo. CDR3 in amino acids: CASSYLVARDNEQFF. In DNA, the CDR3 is TGTGCCAGCAGCTACCTAGTGGCCAGGGACAATGAGCAGTTCTTC.